This TCR beta chain comes out of a study of regulatory T cells in long-lasting Graves disease. Overall study context: Antithyroid drug use was under 3 months in newly diagnosed Graves' patients.

The germline V gene encodes CDR1 SGDLS and CDR2 YYNGEE. V dropped 3 bases and J dropped 4; count of bases not matched to a gene: 11. CDR3 size: 16 residues. Study results and limitations: Persistent Graves' disease cases displayed lower TCR diversity than newly diagnosed ones.

Through Arm-PCR of CDR3 regions and iRepertoire HTBI primers, TCR beta libraries were built. From the multiplex PCR reads, TCRdb called clonotypes with MiXCR, one entry per CDR3 protein. The sample carries under 450,000 distinct CDR3 sequences, about a sixth recorded once. As to time point: newly diagnosed GD, antithyroid drugs for less than 3 months. The TCR library was made from RNA that had been extracted from PBMCs in TRIzol. Patients of an endocrinology department in Xi'an, China, were included. This clonotype was counted between two and nine times. The antigen remains undetermined. The same data also went into a second study, on T cells in Graves' hyperthyroidism and ophthalmopathy.

V and J are TRBV9 and TRBJ2-3; 7 nucleotides line up with TRBD1. This receptor was obtained from a woman aged 18-35 years with Graves disease. The input for sequencing was peripheral blood mononuclear cells (PBMCs), taken at new diagnosis, from a patient treated with antithyroid drugs. This CDR3 is CASSANPGTVSDTQYF. In DNA, the CDR3 is TGTGCCAGCAGCGCGAACCCCGGGACAGTCTCAGATACGCAGTATTTT.